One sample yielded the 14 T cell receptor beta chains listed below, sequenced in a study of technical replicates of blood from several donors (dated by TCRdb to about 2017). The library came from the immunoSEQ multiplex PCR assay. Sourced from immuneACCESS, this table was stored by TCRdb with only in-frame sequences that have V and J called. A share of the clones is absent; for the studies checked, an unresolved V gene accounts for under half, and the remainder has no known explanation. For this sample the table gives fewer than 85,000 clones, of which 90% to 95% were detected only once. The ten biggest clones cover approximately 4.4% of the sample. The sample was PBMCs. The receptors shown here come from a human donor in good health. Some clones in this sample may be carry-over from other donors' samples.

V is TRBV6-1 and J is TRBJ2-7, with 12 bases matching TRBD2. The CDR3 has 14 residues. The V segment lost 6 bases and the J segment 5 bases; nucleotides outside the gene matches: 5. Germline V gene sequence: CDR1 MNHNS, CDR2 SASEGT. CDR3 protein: CASRTSGSFHEQYF. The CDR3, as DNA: TGTGCCAGCAGGACTAGCGGGAGTTTCCACGAGCAGTACTTC.

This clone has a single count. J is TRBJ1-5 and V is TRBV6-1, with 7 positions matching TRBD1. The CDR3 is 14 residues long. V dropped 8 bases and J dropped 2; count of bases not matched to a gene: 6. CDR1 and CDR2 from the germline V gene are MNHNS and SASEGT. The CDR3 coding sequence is TGTGCCAGCTCAGGGGGATTCGGCAATCAGCCCCAGCATTTT. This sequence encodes CASSGGFGNQPQHF.

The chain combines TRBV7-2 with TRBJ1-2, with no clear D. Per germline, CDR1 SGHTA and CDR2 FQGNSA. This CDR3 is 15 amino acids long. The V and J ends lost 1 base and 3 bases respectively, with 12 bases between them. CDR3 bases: TGTGCCAGCAGCTTAGGGTCCCTGAGGGACTATGGCTACACCTTC. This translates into CASSLGSLRDYGYTF.

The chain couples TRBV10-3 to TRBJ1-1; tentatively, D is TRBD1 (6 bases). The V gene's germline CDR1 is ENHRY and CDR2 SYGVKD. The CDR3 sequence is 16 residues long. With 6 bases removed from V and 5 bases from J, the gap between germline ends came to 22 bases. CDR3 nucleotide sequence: TGTGCCATCAGACCCGAAGGGGGTCCGTCCAGAACTGAAGCTTTCTTT. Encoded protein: CAIRPEGGPSRTEAFF.

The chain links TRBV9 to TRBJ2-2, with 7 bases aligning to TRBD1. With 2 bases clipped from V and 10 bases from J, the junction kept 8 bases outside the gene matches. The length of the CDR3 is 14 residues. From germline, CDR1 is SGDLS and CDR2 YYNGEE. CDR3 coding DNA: TGTGCCAGCAGCGTCGCGACAGGGTGGGAGGAGCTGTTTTTT. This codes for CASSVATGWEELFF.

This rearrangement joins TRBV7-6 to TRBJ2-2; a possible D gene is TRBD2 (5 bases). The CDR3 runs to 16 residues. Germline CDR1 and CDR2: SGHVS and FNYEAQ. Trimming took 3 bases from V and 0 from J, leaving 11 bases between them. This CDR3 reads CASSFRGLANTGELFF. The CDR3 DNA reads TGTGCCAGCAGCTTTCGCGGACTCGCGAACACCGGGGAGCTGTTTTTT.

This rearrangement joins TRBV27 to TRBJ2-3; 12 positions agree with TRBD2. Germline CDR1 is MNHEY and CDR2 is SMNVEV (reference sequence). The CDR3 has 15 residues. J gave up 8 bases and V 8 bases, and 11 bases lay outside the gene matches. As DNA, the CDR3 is TGTGCCAGCTATTTCAGACTAGCGGGAGTTGGTACGCAGTATTTT. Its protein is CASYFRLAGVGTQYF.

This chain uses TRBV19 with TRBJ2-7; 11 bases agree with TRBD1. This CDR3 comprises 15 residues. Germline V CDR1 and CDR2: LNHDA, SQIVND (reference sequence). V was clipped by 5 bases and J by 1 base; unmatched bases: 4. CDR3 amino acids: CASSAGTGGSYEQYF. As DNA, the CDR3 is TGTGCCAGTAGTGCGGGGACAGGGGGGTCCTACGAGCAGTACTTC.

The CDR3 DNA reads as TGTGCCAGCTCCTTAAGACAGAACGATCAGCCCCAGCATTTT. It yields the protein CASSLRQNDQPQHF. The V gene is TRBV18, the J gene TRBJ1-5, with D possibly TRBD1 on 5 matching bases. V lost 6 bases and J 5 bases, leaving 14 bases between the germline ends. The CDR3 runs to 14 residues. In germline, CDR1 is KGHSH, CDR2 LQKENI.

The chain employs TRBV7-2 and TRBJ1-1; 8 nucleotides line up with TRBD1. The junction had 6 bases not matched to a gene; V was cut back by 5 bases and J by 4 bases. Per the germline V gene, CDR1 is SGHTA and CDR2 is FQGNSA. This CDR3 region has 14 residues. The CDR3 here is CASSARTGLTEAFF. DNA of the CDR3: TGTGCCAGCAGCGCGCGGACAGGGCTCACTGAAGCTTTCTTT.

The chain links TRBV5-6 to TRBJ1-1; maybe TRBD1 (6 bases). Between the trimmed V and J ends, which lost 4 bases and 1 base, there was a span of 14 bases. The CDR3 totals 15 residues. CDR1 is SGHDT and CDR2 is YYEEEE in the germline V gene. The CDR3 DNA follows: TGTGCCAGCAGCACCTATGACAGGCCGAACACTGAAGCTTTCTTT. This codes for CASSTYDRPNTEAFF.

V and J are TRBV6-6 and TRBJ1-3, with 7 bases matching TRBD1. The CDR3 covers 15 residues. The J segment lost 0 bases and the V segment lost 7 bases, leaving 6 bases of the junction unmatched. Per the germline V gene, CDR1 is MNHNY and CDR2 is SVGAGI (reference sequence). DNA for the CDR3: TGTGCCAGCACCATCCGACAGGGCTCTGGAAACACCATATATTTT. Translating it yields CASTIRQGSGNTIYF.

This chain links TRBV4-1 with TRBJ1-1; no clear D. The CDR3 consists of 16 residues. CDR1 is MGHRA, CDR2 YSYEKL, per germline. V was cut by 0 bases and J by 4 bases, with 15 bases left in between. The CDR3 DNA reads TGCGCCAGCAGCCAAGACCCACTCGCCGGTCTCACTGAAGCTTTCTTT. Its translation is CASSQDPLAGLTEAFF.

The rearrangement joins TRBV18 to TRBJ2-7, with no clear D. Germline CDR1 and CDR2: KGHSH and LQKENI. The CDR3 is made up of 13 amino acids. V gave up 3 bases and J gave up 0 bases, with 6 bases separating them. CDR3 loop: CASSPGNSYEQYF. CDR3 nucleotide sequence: TGTGCCAGCTCACCGGGCAACTCCTACGAGCAGTACTTC.